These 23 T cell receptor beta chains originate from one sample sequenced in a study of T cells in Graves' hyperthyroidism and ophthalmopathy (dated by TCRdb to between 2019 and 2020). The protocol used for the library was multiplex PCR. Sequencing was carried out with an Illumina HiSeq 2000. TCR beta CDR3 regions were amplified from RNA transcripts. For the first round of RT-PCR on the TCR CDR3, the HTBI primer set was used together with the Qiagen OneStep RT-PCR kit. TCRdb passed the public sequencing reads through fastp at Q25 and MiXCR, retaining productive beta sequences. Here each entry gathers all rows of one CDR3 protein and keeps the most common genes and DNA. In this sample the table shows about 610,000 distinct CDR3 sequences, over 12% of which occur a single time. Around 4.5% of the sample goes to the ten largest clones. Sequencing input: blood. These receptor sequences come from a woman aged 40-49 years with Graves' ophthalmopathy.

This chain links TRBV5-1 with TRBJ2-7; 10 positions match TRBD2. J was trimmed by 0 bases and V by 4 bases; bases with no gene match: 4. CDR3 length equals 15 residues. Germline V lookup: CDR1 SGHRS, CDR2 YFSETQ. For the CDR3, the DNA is TGCGCCAGCAGCGTGGGACTAGCGAGCTCCTACGAGCAGTACTTC. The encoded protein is CASSVGLASSYEQYF.

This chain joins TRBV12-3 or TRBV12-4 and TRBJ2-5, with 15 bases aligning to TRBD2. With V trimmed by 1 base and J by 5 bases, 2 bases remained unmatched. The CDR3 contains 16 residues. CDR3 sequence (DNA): TGTGCCAGCAGTTTAGTCGGACTAGCGGGAGGGGAGACCCAGTACTTC. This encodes CASSLVGLAGGETQYF.

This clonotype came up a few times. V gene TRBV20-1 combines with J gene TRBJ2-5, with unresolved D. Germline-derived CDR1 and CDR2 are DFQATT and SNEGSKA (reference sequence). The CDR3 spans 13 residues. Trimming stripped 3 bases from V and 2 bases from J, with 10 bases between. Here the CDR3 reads CSASAGAQETQYF. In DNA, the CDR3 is TGCAGTGCTAGCGCAGGCGCGCAAGAGACCCAGTACTTC.

The CDR3 spells CASSLRTDCYTF. The CDR3, as DNA: TGTGCCAGCAGCTTGAGGACGGATTGCTACACCTTC. This chain joins TRBV7-9 and TRBJ1-2; no reliable D call. The CDR3 length is 12 residues. Per the germline V gene, CDR1 is SEHNR and CDR2 is FQNEAQ (reference sequence). The V end was cut by 3 bases, the J end by 9 bases, with 11 bases between.

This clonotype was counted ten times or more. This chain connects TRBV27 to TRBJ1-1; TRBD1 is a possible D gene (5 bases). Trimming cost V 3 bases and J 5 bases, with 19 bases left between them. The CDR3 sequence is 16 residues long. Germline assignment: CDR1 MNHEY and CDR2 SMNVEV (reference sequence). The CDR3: CASSFVVEGTVTEAFF. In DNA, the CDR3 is TGTGCCAGCAGTTTTGTAGTGGAGGGGACCGTAACTGAAGCTTTCTTT.

The CDR3 here is CASRGGRGGEQYF. CDR3 nucleotide sequence: TGTGCCAGCAGGGGAGGGCGTGGAGGGGAGCAGTACTTC. V is TRBV6-1 and J is TRBJ2-7, with 7 bases identical to TRBD2. V was clipped by 6 bases and J by 7 bases; unmatched bases: 9. Germline loops: CDR1 MNHNS, CDR2 SASEGT. The CDR3 consists of 13 residues.

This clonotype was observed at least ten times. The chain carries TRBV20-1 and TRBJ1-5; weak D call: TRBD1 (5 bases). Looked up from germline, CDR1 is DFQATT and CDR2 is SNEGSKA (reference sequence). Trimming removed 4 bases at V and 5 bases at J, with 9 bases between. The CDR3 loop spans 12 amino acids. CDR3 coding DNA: TGCAGTGCTACAGGAGGGGATCAGCCCCAGCATTTT. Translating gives CSATGGDQPQHF.

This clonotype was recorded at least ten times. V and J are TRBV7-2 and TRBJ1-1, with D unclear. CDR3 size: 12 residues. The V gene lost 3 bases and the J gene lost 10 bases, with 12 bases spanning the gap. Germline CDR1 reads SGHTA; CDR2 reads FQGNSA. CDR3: CASSLFSAIAFF. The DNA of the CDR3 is TGTGCCAGCAGCTTGTTTAGCGCAATAGCTTTCTTT.

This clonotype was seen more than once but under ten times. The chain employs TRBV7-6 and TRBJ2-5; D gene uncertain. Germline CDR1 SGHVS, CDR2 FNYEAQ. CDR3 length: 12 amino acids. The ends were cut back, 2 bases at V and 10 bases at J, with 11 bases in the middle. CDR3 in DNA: TGTGCCAGCAGCTTAACGTCCGTAGGCCAGTACTTC. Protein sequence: CASSLTSVGQYF.

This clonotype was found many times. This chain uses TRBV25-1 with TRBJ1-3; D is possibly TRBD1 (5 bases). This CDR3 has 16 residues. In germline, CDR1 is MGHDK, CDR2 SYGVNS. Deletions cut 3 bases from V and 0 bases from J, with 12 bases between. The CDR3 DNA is TGTGCCAGCAGTGAGGGGACGCTCGTCTCTGGAAACACCATATATTTT. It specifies CASSEGTLVSGNTIYF.

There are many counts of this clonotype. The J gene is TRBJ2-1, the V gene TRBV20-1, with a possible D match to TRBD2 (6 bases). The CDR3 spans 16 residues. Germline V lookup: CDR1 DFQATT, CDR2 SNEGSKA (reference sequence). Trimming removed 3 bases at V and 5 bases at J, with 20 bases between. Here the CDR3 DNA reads TGCAGTGCTAGTCTTACCTCGGGCGGGGACCACAATGAGCAGTTCTTC. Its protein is CSASLTSGGDHNEQFF.

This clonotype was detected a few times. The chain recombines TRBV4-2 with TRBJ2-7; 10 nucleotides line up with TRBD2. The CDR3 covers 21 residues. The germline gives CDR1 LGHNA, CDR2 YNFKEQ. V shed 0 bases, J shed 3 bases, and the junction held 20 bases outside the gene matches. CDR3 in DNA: TGTGCCAGCAGCCAAGATGAAAATCTCGTTCTAGCGGGAGCAGGGAACTACGAGCAGTACTTC. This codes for CASSQDENLVLAGAGNYEQYF.

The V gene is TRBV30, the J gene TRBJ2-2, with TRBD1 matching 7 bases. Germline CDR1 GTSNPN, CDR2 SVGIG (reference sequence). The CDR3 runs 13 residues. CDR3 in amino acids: CASRDSRAGELFF. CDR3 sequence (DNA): TGTGCTAGCCGGGACAGCCGGGCCGGGGAGCTGTTTTTT.

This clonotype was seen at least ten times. The CDR3: CASRRGGASETQYF. The CDR3 coding sequence is TGTGCCAGTCGCCGTGGGGGGGCAAGTGAGACCCAGTACTTC. This chain links TRBV28 with TRBJ2-5, with D possibly matching TRBD2 (7 bases). The ends were cut back, 9 bases at V and 5 bases at J, with 19 bases in the middle. The germline gives CDR1 MDHEN, CDR2 SYDVKM. This CDR3 is 14 amino acids long.

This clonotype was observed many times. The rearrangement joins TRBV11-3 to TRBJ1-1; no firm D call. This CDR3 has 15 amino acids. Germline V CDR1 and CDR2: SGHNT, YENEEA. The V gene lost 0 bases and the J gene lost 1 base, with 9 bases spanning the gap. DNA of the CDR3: TGTGCCAGCAGCTTAGATTGGTCAGCGAACACTGAAGCTTTCTTT. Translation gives CASSLDWSANTEAFF.

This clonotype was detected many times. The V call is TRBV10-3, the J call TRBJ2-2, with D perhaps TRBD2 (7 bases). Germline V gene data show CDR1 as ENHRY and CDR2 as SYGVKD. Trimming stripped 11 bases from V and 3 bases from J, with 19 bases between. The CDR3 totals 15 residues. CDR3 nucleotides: TGTGCCGTAGGAAAGGGGGGGGCCGACACCGGGGAGCTGTTTTTT. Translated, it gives CAVGKGGADTGELFF.

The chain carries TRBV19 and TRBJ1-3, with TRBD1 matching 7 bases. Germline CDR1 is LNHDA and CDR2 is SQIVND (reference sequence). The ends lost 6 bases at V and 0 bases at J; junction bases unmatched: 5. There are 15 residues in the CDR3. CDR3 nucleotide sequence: TGTGCCAGTAGACCAGGGACAGCCTCTGGAAACACCATATATTTT. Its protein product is CASRPGTASGNTIYF.

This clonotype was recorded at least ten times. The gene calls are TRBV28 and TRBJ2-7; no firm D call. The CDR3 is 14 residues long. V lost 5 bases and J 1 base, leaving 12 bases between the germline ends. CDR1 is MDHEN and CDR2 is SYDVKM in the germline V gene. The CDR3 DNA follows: TGTGCCAGCAGTATAAGACACCAATCCTACGAGCAGTACTTC. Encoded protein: CASSIRHQSYEQYF.

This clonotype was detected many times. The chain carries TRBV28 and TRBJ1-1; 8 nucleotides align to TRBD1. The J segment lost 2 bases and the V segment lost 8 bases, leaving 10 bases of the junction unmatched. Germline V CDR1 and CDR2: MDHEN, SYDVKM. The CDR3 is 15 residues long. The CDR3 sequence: CASCGTGGSNTEAFF. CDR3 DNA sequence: TGTGCCAGCTGCGGGACAGGAGGATCTAACACTGAAGCTTTCTTT.

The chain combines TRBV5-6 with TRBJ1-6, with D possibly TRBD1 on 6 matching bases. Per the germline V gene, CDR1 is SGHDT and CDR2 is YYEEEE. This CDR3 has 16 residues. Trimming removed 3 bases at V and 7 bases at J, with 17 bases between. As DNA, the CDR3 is TGTGCCAGCAGCTCGCCCCACAGGGAGGGAAATTCACCCCTCCACTTT. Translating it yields CASSSPHREGNSPLHF.

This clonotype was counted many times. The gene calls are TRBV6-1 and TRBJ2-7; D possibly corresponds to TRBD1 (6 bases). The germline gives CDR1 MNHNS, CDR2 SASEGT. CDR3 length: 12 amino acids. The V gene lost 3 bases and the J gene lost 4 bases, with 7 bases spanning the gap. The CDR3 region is CASSDDRYEQYF. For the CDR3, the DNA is TGTGCCAGCAGTGATGACAGGTACGAGCAGTACTTC.

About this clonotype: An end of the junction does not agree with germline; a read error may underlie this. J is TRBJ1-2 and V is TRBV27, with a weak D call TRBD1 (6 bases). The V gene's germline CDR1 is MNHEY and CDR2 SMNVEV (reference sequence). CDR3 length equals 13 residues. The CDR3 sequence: CASSLTGTYSYTF. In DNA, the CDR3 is TGTGCCAGCAGTTTAACAGGGACCTATAGCTACACCTTC.

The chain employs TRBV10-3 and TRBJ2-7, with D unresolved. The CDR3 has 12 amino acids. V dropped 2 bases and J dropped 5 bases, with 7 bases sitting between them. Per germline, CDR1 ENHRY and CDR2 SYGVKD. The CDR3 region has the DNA TGTGCCATCAGTGAGAAGGGTCACGAGCAGTACTTC. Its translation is CAISEKGHEQYF.